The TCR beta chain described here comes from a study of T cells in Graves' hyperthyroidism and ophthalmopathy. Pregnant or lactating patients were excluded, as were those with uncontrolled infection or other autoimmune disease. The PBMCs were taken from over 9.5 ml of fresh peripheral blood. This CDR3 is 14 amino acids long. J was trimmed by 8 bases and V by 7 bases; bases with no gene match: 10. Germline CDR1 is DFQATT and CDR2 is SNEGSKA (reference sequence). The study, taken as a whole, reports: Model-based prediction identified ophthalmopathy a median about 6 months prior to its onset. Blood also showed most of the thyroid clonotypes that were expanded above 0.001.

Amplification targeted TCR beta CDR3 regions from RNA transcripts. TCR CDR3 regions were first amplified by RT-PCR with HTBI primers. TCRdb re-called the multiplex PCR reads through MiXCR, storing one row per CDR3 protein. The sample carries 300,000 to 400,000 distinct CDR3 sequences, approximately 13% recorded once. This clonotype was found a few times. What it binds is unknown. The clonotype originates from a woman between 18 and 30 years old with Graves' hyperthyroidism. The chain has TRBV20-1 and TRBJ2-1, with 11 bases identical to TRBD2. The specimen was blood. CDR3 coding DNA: TGCAGTGTCCACACTAGCGGGAGTAGTTATGAGCAGTTCTTC. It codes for CSVHTSGSSYEQFF.